The 23 T cell receptor beta chains below were found in one sample sequenced in a study of neurological immune-mediated disorders. TCRdb analysed the 5' RACE reads with MiXCR anew, one entry per CDR3 protein. Counted here are tens of thousands of distinct CDR3 sequences, roughly 4.7% occurring once; the ten biggest clones make up roughly 2.2%. The sequencing input was PBMCs. All receptors derive from a woman aged 25 to 45 with multiple sclerosis.

At least ten counts were recorded for this clonotype. The rearrangement links TRBV20-1 to TRBJ2-3; 9 nucleotides match TRBD2. After removal of 0 bases from V and 7 bases from J, the junction contained 11 bases not matched to a gene. This CDR3 comprises 16 residues. Germline V CDR1 and CDR2: DFQATT, SNEGSKA (reference sequence). The CDR3 reads CSARDEDSGGKNTQYF. Written as DNA, the CDR3 is TGCAGTGCTAGAGATGAGGATAGCGGGGGTAAAAATACGCAGTATTTT.

This clonotype was seen repeatedly, ten times or more. This sequence joins TRBV20-1 and TRBJ1-5, with D hard to call. This CDR3 contains 13 residues. The germline gives CDR1 DFQATT, CDR2 SNEGSKA (reference sequence). Trimming cost V 3 bases and J 6 bases, with 12 bases left between them. The CDR3 nucleotides are TGCAGTGCTAGCTGGGGTAAACTTCAGCCCCAGCATTTT. It is translated as CSASWGKLQPQHF.

The chain combines TRBV6-5 with TRBJ2-3; 15 bases agree with TRBD2. Trimming took 4 bases from V and 2 from J; bases not matched to a gene: 10. Germline V gives CDR1 MNHEY, CDR2 SVGAGI. The CDR3 totals 19 residues. The CDR3 region is CASSSWTSGRVGYTDTQYF. CDR3 nucleotides: TGTGCCAGCAGTTCCTGGACTAGCGGGAGGGTTGGCTACACAGATACGCAGTATTTT.

This clonotype has at least ten counts. The rearrangement links TRBV19 to TRBJ1-1; 7 positions match TRBD1. Germline lookup yields CDR1 LNHDA and CDR2 SQIVND (reference sequence). This CDR3 comprises 10 residues. The CDR3 is CAGGDAAAFF. CDR3 coding DNA: TGTGCAGGGGGCGATGCTGCAGCTTTCTTT.

This clonotype has ten or more counts. This chain uses TRBV5-1 with TRBJ2-3; 8 nucleotides agree with TRBD1. Germline V lookup: CDR1 SGHRS, CDR2 YFSETQ. The length of the CDR3 is 16 residues. The J segment lost 2 bases and the V segment lost 4 bases, leaving 9 bases of the junction unmatched. In DNA, the CDR3 is TGCGCCAGCAGCCCGCAGGACAGGGCCTACACAGATACGCAGTATTTT. Amino acid sequence: CASSPQDRAYTDTQYF. The whole variable domain, remainder taken from reference TRBV5-1 and TRBJ2-3, is KAGVTQTPRYLIKTRGQQVTLSCSPISGHRSVSWYQQTPGQGLQFLFEYFSETQRNKGNFPGRFSGRQFSNSRSEMNVSTLELGDSALYLCASSPQDRAYTDTQYFGPGTRLTVL.

A few counts support this clonotype. This sequence may be a read error, since a much larger clone differs from it by one base. The CDR3 loop reads CASSQDGGPRQHQHF. In nucleotides, the CDR3 is TGTGCCAGCAGCCAAGATGGGGGTCCCCGTCAGCACCAGCATTTT. V is TRBV3-1 and J is TRBJ1-5; tentatively, D is TRBD1 (5 bases). Germline-derived CDR1 and CDR2 are LGHDT and YNNKEL (reference sequence). The CDR3 sequence is 15 residues long.

This clonotype showed up many times. J is TRBJ2-5 and V is TRBV10-3; the match to TRBD2 covers 10 bases. Germline CDR1 ENHRY, CDR2 SYGVKD. The CDR3 is 15 residues long. V was pared by 2 bases and J by 2 bases, with 2 bases of the junction left unmatched. The CDR3 reads CAISEPTSGQETQYF. CDR3 bases: TGTGCCATCAGTGAGCCGACTAGCGGGCAAGAGACCCAGTACTTC.

This clonotype was picked up many times. The chain couples TRBV3-1 to TRBJ2-7, with TRBD1 identical over 7 bases. CDR1 LGHDT and CDR2 YNNKEL come from the germline V gene (reference sequence). The CDR3 runs to 20 residues. With V trimmed by 1 base and J by 10 bases, 28 bases remained unmatched. CDR3 DNA sequence: TGTGCCAGCAGCCAAGTGCCACCCGAGTCCCGGGACAGACAAACCTGGGGCCAGTACGTC. It codes for CASSQVPPESRDRQTWGQYV.

V is TRBV27 and J is TRBJ2-1, with D tentatively TRBD2 (7 bases). Deletions cut 5 bases from V and 1 base from J, with 15 bases between. The CDR3 totals 16 residues. Per germline, CDR1 MNHEY and CDR2 SMNVEV (reference sequence). The CDR3 DNA reads TGTGCCAGCAGTCTCTCGGGGGGACATTCCTACAATGAGCAGTTCTTC. It is translated as CASSLSGGHSYNEQFF.

The sample holds many counts of this clonotype. V usage is TRBV24-1 and J usage is TRBJ2-5, with D maybe TRBD1 (5 bases). The germline V gene encodes CDR1 KGHDR and CDR2 SFDVKD. Trimming took 6 bases from V and 5 from J, leaving 9 bases between them. This CDR3 is 12 amino acids long. As DNA, the CDR3 is TGTGCCACCAGTCAGGGTCTCGAGACCCAGTACTTC. Protein: CATSQGLETQYF.

The chain has TRBV20-1 and TRBJ1-2; no definite D call. CDR1 is DFQATT, CDR2 SNEGSKA, per germline (reference sequence). This CDR3 contains 12 residues. Between the trimmed V and J ends, which lost 2 bases and 2 bases, there was a span of 6 bases. DNA of the CDR3: TGCAGTGCTAGAATCCTGAACTATGGCTACACCTTC. It translates to CSARILNYGYTF.

The table lists this clonotype with many counts. The gene calls are TRBV5-1 and TRBJ2-1; D unresolved. Deletions cut 0 bases from V and 7 bases from J, with 5 bases between. CDR1 and CDR2 from the germline V gene are SGHRS and YFSETQ. CDR3 length: 12 amino acids. This CDR3 is CASSLANNEQFF. DNA for the CDR3: TGCGCCAGCAGCTTGGCCAATAATGAGCAGTTCTTC.

J is TRBJ2-5 and V is TRBV20-1, with TRBD1 matching over 7 bases. Trimming at V came to 4 bases and at J to 4 bases, leaving 9 bases not matched to a gene. From germline, CDR1 is DFQATT and CDR2 SNEGSKA (reference sequence). The CDR3 totals 14 residues. Written as DNA, the CDR3 is TGCAGTGCTACCAGGGGGTCTTCTGCAGAGACCCAGTACTTC. Translated, it gives CSATRGSSAETQYF.

Ten or more counts support this clonotype. The chain links TRBV21-1 to TRBJ1-5; the DNA was not used to check the table's D call, TRBD1. TRBV21-1 is reported as a pseudogene. The CDR3 is 19 amino acids. The CDR3 coding sequence is TGTGCCAGCAGCAAACCTCGACAGGGGGCCTATTATAGCAATCAGCCCCAGCATTTT. Translation gives CASSKPRQGAYYSNQPQHF.

The table lists this clonotype with many counts. V is TRBV7-8 and J is TRBJ1-4; D call uncertain. Looked up from germline, CDR1 is SGHVS and CDR2 is FQNEAQ. V lost 3 bases and J lost 8, with 16 bases in between. This CDR3 is 15 amino acids long. Written as DNA, the CDR3 is TGTGCCAGCAGCTTTCTCGACCGGGCGCGCGAAAAACTGTTTTTT. Translated, it gives CASSFLDRAREKLFF.

The table lists this clonotype with many counts. The rearrangement links TRBV7-8 to TRBJ2-5; no reliable D call. The CDR3 length is 12 residues. V was pared by 2 bases and J by 4 bases, with 5 bases between. CDR1 and CDR2 (germline): SGHVS, FQNEAQ. CDR3: CASSLIAETQYF. The CDR3 DNA reads as TGTGCCAGCAGCTTAATCGCAGAGACCCAGTACTTC.

This clonotype appeared a few times. The gene calls are TRBV12-3 or TRBV12-4 and TRBJ1-1; the match to TRBD1 covers 8 bases. This CDR3 has 13 amino acids. V lost 8 bases, J lost 3 bases, and 5 bases stayed unmatched. DNA for the CDR3: TGTGCCAGCCAAGGACAGGGACACACTGAAGCTTTCTTT. Protein sequence: CASQGQGHTEAFF.

This clonotype was seen ten or more times. The chain is built from TRBV5-6 and TRBJ1-1, with a possible D match to TRBD1 (5 bases). V was trimmed by 1 base and J by 11 bases, leaving 9 bases between them. The CDR3 is made up of 11 amino acids. Germline V gene lookup returns CDR1 SGHDT and CDR2 YYEEEE. The CDR3: CASSLRGAAFF. The CDR3 nucleotides read TGTGCCAGCAGCTTGCGAGGGGCCGCTTTCTTT.

In its sample, this clonotype was seen many times. The rearrangement uses TRBV6-6 and TRBJ1-5, with a weak D call TRBD1 (5 bases). The V and J ends lost 6 bases and 3 bases respectively, with 18 bases between them. The germline CDR1 and CDR2 sequences are MNHNY and SVGAGI (reference sequence). The CDR3 covers 16 residues. CDR3 protein: CASSPRRTLDNQPQHF. The DNA for the CDR3 is TGTGCCAGCAGCCCACGACGGACATTGGACAATCAGCCCCAGCATTTT.

The sample holds many counts of this clonotype. The chain carries TRBV27 and TRBJ2-5; D is unclear. V shed 10 bases and J shed 1 base, with 7 bases lying between them. CDR1 is MNHEY, CDR2 SMNVEV, per germline (reference sequence). The CDR3 is made up of 11 amino acids. The CDR3 region has the DNA TGTGCCATGACCATCCAAGAGACCCAGTACTTC. It encodes CAMTIQETQYF.

This clonotype was observed at least ten times. The chain links TRBV27 to TRBJ2-3, with unresolved D. V shed 1 base and J shed 3 bases, with 8 bases lying between them. The CDR3 loop spans 14 amino acids. Germline CDR1 and CDR2: MNHEY and SMNVEV (reference sequence). The CDR3 loop reads CASSLYRATDTQYF. CDR3 coding DNA: TGTGCCAGCAGTTTATATAGGGCGACAGATACGCAGTATTTT.

There are many counts of this clonotype. A much larger clone differs from this one at a single base, so this may be a read error. The CDR3 sequence: CASSLVTDSGFAFF. In DNA form, the CDR3 reads TGTGCCAGCAGCTTGGTAACGGACAGCGGCTTCGCTTTCTTT. The chain couples TRBV5-5 to TRBJ1-1, with D possibly TRBD1 on 6 matching bases. Germline V lookup: CDR1 SGHKS, CDR2 YYEKEE (reference sequence). V was trimmed by 0 bases and J by 11 bases, leaving 17 bases between them. The CDR3 consists of 14 residues.

This clonotype was counted at least ten times. The chain links TRBV20-1 to TRBJ1-6, with 10 bases that match TRBD1. Germline CDR1 DFQATT, CDR2 SNEGSKA (reference sequence). The CDR3 has 15 amino acids. V shed 3 bases and J 9 bases; nucleotides not matched to a gene: 8. The CDR3 region has the DNA TGCAGTGCTAGTCCCCGGGACAGGGGTAGTTCACCCCTCCACTTT. Encoded protein: CSASPRDRGSSPLHF.